These 6 T cell receptor beta chains originate from one sample sequenced in a study of T-cell memory formation after mild COVID-19. MiXCR, applied by TCRdb to the 5' RACE reads, yields one record per CDR3 protein. The sample includes some 130,000 distinct CDR3 sequences, roughly 15% seen only once; the top ten take approximately 13%. Sequencing used PBMCs or a T cell subset sorted from them (not recorded which). The receptors here all came from an adult woman who had mild COVID-19 (a few samples of this study predate the infection). Cell type and time point are not known.

Here the CDR3 DNA reads TGTGCCAGCAGCTTAGGACAGGGTGTAGGGGGCTACACCTTC. This codes for CASSLGQGVGGYTF. The V and J genes are TRBV7-9 and TRBJ1-2; 7 bases match TRBD1. Germline lookup yields CDR1 SEHNR and CDR2 FQNEAQ (reference sequence). The CDR3 has 14 amino acids. V lost 1 base and J lost 8; bases outside the gene matches: 7.

CDR3 loop: CASRFWWGYTF. The DNA for the CDR3 is TGTGCCAGCAGGTTCTGGTGGGGCTACACCTTC. The chain recombines TRBV6-5 with TRBJ1-2; D gene uncertain. This CDR3 has 11 amino acids. Germline V gives CDR1 MNHEY, CDR2 SVGAGI. V lost 6 bases and J lost 8, with 10 bases in between.

This clonotype has more than one count but fewer than ten. J is TRBJ2-3 and V is TRBV24-1; TRBD2 matches 9 bases. The germline gives CDR1 KGHDR, CDR2 SFDVKD. The CDR3 sequence is 16 residues long. V shed 4 bases, J shed 4 bases, and the junction held 8 bases outside the gene matches. The CDR3 DNA reads TGTGCCACCAGTGAGCCGGGACTAGCTCTGGCAGATACGCAGTATTTT. Protein: CATSEPGLALADTQYF.

The sample holds a few counts of this clonotype. V is TRBV28 and J is TRBJ2-7; the D gene is possibly TRBD1 (6 bases). CDR3 length: 13 amino acids. Germline values: CDR1 MDHEN, CDR2 SYDVKM. Trimming removed 9 bases from V and 5 bases from J, with 17 bases in between. The CDR3 coding sequence is TGTGCCAGTTCACAACAGGGTGGGAACGAGCAGTACTTC. Amino acid sequence: CASSQQGGNEQYF.

This clonotype showed up just a few times. This sequence joins TRBV2 and TRBJ2-1; perhaps D is TRBD1 or TRBD2 (7 bases each). This CDR3 is built from 16 residues. Deletions cut 6 bases from V and 0 bases from J, with 15 bases between. Per germline, CDR1 SNHLY and CDR2 FYNNEI. DNA of the CDR3: TGTGCCAGCAGCGGGGGAGGGGGCCTCTCCTACAATGAGCAGTTCTTC. Protein sequence: CASSGGGGLSYNEQFF.

This clonotype has just a few counts. The chain joins TRBV5-6 to TRBJ2-5, with TRBD2 as a possible D gene (6 bases). The CDR3 length is 13 residues. The V and J ends lost 2 bases and 10 bases respectively, with 15 bases between them. Germline V gene data show CDR1 as SGHDT and CDR2 as YYEEEE. The CDR3 nucleotides are TGTGCCAGCAGCTTTACTAGCAGCAGGGACCAGTACTTC. This encodes CASSFTSSRDQYF.